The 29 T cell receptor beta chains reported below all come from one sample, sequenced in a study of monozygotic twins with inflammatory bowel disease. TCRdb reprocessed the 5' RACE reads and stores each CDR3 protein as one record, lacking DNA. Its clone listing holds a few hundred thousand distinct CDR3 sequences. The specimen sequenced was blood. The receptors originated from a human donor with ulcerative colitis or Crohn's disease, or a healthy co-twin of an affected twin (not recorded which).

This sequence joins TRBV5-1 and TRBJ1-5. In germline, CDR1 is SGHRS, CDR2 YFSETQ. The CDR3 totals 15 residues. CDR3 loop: CASSYLPGSPRPQHF.

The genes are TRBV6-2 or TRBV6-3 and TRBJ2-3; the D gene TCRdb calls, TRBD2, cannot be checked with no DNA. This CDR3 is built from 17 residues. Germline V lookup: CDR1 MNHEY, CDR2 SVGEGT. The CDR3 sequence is CASVRDSGPPSTDTQYF.

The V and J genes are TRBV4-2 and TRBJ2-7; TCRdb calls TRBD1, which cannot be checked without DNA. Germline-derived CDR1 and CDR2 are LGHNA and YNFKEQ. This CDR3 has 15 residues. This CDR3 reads CASSLSRDIFYEQYF.

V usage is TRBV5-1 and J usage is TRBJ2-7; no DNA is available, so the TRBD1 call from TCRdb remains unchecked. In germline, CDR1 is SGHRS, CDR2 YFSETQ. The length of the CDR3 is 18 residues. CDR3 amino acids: CASSLGPPAGKIGYEQYF. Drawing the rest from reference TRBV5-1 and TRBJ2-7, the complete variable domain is KAGVTQTPRYLIKTRGQQVTLSCSPISGHRSVSWYQQTPGQGLQFLFEYFSETQRNKGNFPGRFSGRQFSNSRSEMNVSTLELGDSALYLCASSLGPPAGKIGYEQYFGPGTRLTVT.

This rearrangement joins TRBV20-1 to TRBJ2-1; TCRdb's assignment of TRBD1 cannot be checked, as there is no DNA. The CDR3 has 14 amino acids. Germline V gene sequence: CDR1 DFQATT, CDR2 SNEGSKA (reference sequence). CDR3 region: CSARVGGDYNEQFF.

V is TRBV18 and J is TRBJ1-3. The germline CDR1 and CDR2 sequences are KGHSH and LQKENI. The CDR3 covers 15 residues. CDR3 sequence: CASSPHGVTGNTIYF.

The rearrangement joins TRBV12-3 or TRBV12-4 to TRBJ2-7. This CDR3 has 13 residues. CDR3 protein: CASSLVASFVQYF.

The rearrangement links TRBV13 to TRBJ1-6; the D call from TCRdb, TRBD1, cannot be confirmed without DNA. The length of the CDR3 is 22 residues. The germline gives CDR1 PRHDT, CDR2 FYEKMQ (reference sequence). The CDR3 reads CASSHDRGEPYLNLPTNSPLHF.

The CDR3 is CSVEDDLGEQYF. This sequence joins TRBV29-1 and TRBJ2-7. CDR1 and CDR2 (germline): SQVTM, ANQGSEA. The CDR3 is made up of 12 amino acids.

The CDR3 reads CATTTAQGTGELFF. The gene calls are TRBV12-3 or TRBV12-4 and TRBJ2-2; the D gene TCRdb calls, TRBD1, cannot be checked with no DNA. The CDR3 runs to 14 residues.

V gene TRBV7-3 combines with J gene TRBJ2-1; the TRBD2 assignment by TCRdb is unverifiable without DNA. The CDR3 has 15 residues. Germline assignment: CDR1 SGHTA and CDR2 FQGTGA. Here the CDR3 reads CASSSTAGDYNEQFF.

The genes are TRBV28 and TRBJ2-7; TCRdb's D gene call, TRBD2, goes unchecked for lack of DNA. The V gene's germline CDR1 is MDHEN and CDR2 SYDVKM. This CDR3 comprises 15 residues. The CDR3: CASRPGQAVIYEQYF.

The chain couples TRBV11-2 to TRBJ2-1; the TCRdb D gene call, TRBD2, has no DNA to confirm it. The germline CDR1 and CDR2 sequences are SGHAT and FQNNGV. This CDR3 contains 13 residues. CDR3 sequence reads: CASSSGEGNEQFF.

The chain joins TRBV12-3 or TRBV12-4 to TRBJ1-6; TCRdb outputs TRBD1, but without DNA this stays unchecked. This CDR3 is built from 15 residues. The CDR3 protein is CASSLSGISNSPLHF.

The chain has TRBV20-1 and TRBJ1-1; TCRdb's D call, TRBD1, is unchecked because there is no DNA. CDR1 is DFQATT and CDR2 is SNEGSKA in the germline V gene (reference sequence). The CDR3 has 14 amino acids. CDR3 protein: CSACPGQGGTEAFF.

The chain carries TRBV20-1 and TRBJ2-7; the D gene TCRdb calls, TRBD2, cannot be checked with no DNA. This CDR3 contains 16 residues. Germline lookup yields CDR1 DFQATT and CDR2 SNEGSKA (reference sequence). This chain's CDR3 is CSARDGTSGEVGEQYF.

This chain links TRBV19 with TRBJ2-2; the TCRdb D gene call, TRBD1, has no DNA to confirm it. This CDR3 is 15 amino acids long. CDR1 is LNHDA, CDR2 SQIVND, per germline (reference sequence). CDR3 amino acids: CASSTGTPSTGELFF.

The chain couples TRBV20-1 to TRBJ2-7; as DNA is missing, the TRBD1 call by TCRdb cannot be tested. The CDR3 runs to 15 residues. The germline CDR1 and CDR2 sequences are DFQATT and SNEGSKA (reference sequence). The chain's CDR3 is CSASQVGGYSYEQYF.

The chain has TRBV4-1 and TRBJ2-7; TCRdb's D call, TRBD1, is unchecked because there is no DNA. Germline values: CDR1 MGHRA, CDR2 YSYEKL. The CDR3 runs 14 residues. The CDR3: CASSQGQGIYEQYF.

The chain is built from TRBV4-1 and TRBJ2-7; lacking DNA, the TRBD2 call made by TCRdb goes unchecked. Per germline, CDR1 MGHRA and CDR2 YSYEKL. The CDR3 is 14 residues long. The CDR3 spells CASSQGDLTYEQYF.

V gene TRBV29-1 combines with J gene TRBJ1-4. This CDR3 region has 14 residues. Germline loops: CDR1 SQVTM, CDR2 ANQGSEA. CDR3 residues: CSVEGGPTNEKLFF.

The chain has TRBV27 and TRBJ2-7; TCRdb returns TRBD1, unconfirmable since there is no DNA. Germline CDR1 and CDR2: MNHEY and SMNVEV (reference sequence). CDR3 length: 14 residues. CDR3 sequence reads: CASGVDRGFNEQYF.

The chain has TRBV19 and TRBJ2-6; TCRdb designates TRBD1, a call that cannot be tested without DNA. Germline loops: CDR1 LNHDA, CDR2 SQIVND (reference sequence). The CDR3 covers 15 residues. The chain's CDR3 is CASSRGVQGANVLTF.

This CDR3 reads CASSLGGLSSYNEQFF. J is TRBJ2-1 and V is TRBV5-1; TCRdb selects TRBD2, and the lack of DNA leaves this call unchecked. The CDR3 loop spans 16 amino acids. From germline, CDR1 is SGHRS and CDR2 YFSETQ. The full variable domain, completed using reference TRBV5-1 and TRBJ2-1, is KAGVTQTPRYLIKTRGQQVTLSCSPISGHRSVSWYQQTPGQGLQFLFEYFSETQRNKGNFPGRFSGRQFSNSRSEMNVSTLELGDSALYLCASSLGGLSSYNEQFFGPGTRLTVL.

This chain's CDR3 is CASSYADRYTF. This rearrangement joins TRBV6-5 to TRBJ1-2. CDR1 and CDR2 (germline): MNHEY, SVGAGI. The length of the CDR3 is 11 residues.

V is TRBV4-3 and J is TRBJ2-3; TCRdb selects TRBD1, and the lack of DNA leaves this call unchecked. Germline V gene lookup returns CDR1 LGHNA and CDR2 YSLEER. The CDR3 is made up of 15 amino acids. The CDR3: CASSQETGGTDTQYF.

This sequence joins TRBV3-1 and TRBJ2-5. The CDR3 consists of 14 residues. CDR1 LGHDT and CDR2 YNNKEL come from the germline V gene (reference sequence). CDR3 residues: CASSLIWNGETQYF.

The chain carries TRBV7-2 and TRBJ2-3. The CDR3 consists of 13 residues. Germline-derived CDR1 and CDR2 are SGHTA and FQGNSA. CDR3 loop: CASSLASADTQYF.

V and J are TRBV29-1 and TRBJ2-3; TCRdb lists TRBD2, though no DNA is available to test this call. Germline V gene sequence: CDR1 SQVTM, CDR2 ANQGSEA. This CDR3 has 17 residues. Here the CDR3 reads CSVEKGLAGGLVDTQYF.